Listed here are 6 T cell receptor beta chains from one sample, sequenced in a study of CD8 T cells in ankylosing spondylitis. From the 5' RACE reads, TCRdb called clonotypes with MiXCR, one entry per CDR3 protein. The sample yields some 120,000 distinct CDR3 sequences, over 6.5% seen once. What was sequenced was blood, either unsorted or a sorted T cell fraction (not recorded which). The receptors were sampled from a male donor with ankylosing spondylitis or in good health (not recorded which).

This clonotype was observed at least ten times. The chain couples TRBV7-9 to TRBJ1-2; 8 nucleotides line up with TRBD1. V gave up 5 bases and J gave up 7 bases; unmatched junction bases: 12. Germline CDR1 reads SEHNR; CDR2 reads FQNEAQ (reference sequence). The CDR3 extends over 15 amino acids. CDR3 sequence (DNA): TGTGCCAGCAGCGAACGGGTGCAGGGGGCGATTGGCTACACCTTC. It yields the protein CASSERVQGAIGYTF.

This clonotype was seen at least ten times. The junction does not match germline at one end; this may be a read error. The genes are TRBV28 and TRBJ2-1; D is perhaps TRBD2 (6 bases). The CDR3 has 11 residues. CDR1 is MDHEN and CDR2 is SYDVKM in the germline V gene. The CDR3 DNA reads as TGTGCCAGCAGTTTACCGACTAGTAAGGTCTTC. The encoded protein is CASSLPTSKVF.

Ten or more counts support this clonotype. This chain connects TRBV9 to TRBJ1-5, with no clear D. V was pared by 4 bases and J by 1 base, with 9 bases between. The CDR3 has 14 amino acids. Germline V gives CDR1 SGDLS, CDR2 YYNGEE. The CDR3 sequence is CASSLGGSNQPQHF. Here the CDR3 DNA reads TGTGCCAGCAGCTTAGGAGGGAGCAATCAGCCCCAGCATTTT.

This clonotype was counted many times. The chain uses TRBV5-1 and TRBJ1-1; 7 positions agree with TRBD1. V lost 4 bases and J lost 1; bases outside the gene matches: 4. CDR1 and CDR2 (germline): SGHRS, YFSETQ. The CDR3 sequence is 14 residues long. DNA for the CDR3: TGCGCCAGCAGCGTGGGACAGAGGAACACTGAAGCTTTCTTT. Amino acid sequence: CASSVGQRNTEAFF. Full variable domain (missing parts from reference TRBV5-1 and TRBJ1-1): KAGVTQTPRYLIKTRGQQVTLSCSPISGHRSVSWYQQTPGQGLQFLFEYFSETQRNKGNFPGRFSGRQFSNSRSEMNVSTLELGDSALYLCASSVGQRNTEAFFGQGTRLTVV.

At least ten counts were recorded for this clonotype. V gene TRBV7-8 combines with J gene TRBJ2-5, with D perhaps matching TRBD1 (6 bases). The CDR3 consists of 12 residues. Deletions cut 5 bases from V and 3 bases from J, with 7 bases between. The V gene's germline CDR1 is SGHVS and CDR2 FQNEAQ. CDR3: CASSNREETQYF. In DNA form, the CDR3 reads TGTGCCAGCAGCAACAGGGAAGAGACCCAGTACTTC.

This clonotype was seen repeatedly, ten times or more. The chain combines TRBV9 with TRBJ2-1; 9 nucleotides match TRBD2. Germline CDR1 SGDLS, CDR2 YYNGEE. Trimming removed 3 bases from V and 3 bases from J; junction bases left unmatched: 4. This CDR3 is 15 amino acids long. For the CDR3, the DNA is TGTGCCAGCAGCGCCTTAGCGGGAGTCTACAATGAGCAGTTCTTC. The encoded protein is CASSALAGVYNEQFF.